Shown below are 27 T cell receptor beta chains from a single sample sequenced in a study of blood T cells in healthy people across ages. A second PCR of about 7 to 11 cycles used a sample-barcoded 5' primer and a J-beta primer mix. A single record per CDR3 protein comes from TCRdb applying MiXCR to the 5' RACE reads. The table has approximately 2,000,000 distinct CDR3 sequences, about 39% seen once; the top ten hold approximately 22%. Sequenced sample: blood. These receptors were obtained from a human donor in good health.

The chain's CDR3 is CASSSLEGQGNEQYF. The CDR3, as DNA: TGCGCCAGCAGCTCCCTCGAGGGACAGGGTAACGAGCAGTACTTC. This chain uses TRBV5-1 with TRBJ2-1; 9 nucleotides align to TRBD1. The tail of the sequence fits TRBJ2-7 better, so the J call may be wrong. The CDR3 spans 15 residues. Germline CDR1 SGHRS, CDR2 YFSETQ.

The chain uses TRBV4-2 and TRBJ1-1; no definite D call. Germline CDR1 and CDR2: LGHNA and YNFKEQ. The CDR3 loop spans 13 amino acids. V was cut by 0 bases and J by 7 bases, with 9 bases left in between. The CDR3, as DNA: TGTGCCAGCAGCCAAGATCTTCAGATTGAAGCTTTCTTT. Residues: CASSQDLQIEAFF.

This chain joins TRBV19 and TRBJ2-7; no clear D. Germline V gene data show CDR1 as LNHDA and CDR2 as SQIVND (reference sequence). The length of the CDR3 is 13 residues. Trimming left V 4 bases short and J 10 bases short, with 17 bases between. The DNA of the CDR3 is TGTGCCAGTAGTACAGGCGCCCAGGATACCCAGTACTTC. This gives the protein CASSTGAQDTQYF.

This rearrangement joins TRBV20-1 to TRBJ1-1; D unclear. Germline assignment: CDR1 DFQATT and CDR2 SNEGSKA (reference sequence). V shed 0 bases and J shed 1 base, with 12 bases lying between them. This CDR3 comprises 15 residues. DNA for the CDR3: TGCAGTGCTAGAGATGCGGACTCAGGGAACACTGAAGCTTTCTTT. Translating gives CSARDADSGNTEAFF.

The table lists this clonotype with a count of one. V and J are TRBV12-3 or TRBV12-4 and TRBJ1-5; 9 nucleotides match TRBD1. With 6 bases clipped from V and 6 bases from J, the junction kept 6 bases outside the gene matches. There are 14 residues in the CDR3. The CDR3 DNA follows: TGTGCCAGCAGCATGACAGGGGGTAGTCAGCCCCAGCATTTT. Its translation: CASSMTGGSQPQHF.

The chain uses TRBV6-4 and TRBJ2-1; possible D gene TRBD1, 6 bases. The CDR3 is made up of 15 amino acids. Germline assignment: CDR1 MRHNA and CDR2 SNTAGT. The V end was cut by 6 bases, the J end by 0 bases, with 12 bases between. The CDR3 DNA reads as TGTGCCAGCAGGGAAACAGGGTTCTCCTACAATGAGCAGTTCTTC. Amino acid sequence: CASRETGFSYNEQFF.

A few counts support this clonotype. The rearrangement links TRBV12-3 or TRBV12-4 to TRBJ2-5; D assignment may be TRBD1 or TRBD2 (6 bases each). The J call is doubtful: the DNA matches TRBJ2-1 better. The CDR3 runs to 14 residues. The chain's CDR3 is CASSFVGGRKTQFF. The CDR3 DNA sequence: TGTGCCAGCAGTTTTGTGGGGGGCAGGAAGACCCAGTTCTTC.

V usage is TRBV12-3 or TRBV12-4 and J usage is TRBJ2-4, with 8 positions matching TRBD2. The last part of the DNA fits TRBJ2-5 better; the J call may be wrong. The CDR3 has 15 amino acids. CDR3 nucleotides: TGTGCCAGCAGAGTAGCGGGGTCTAACCAAGAGACCCAGTACTTC. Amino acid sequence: CASRVAGSNQETQYF.

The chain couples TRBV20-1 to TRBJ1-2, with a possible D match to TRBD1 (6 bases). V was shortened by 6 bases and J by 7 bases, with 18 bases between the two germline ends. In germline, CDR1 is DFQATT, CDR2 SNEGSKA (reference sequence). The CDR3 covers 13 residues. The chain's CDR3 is CSAPPWGHAGYTF. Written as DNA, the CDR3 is TGCAGTGCCCCCCCTTGGGGACACGCTGGCTACACCTTC.

The CDR3 DNA follows: TGTGCCAGCAGTTACTCGCTAAGGGCCGCCCTTAATAATTCACCCCTCCACTTT. Amino acid sequence: CASSYSLRAALNNSPLHF. The V gene is TRBV6-5, the J gene TRBJ1-6, with unresolved D. V lost 0 bases, J lost 5 bases, and 17 bases lay in between. Germline CDR1 is MNHEY and CDR2 is SVGAGI. The CDR3 has 18 amino acids.

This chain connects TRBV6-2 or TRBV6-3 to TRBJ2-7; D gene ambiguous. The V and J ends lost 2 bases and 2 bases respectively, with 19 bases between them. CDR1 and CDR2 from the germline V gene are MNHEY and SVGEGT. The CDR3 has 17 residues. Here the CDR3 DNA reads TGTGCCAGCAGTTACCCCCGTGGAGAGCTGAAACCCTACGAGCAGTACTTC. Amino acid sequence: CASSYPRGELKPYEQYF.

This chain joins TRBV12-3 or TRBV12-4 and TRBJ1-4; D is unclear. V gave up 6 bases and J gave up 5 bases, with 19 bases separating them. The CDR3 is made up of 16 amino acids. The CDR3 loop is CASSLKSTSRNEKLFF. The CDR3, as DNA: TGTGCCAGCAGCCTTAAATCGACCTCTCGAAATGAAAAACTGTTTTTT.

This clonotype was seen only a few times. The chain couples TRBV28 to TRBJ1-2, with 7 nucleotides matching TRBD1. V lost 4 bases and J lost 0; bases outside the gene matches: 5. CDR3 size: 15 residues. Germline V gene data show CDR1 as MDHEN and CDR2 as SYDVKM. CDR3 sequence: CASSSTGWANYGYTF. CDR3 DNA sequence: TGTGCCAGCAGTTCGACAGGGTGGGCTAACTATGGCTACACCTTC.

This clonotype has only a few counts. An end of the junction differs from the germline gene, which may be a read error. As DNA, the CDR3 is TGCGCCAGCAGCCAAGAAGGGGGCGAGCAGTACTTC. It codes for CASSQEGGEQYF. This sequence joins TRBV3-1 and TRBJ2-7; D possibly corresponds to TRBD1 (6 bases). Germline CDR1 LGHDT, CDR2 YNNKEL (reference sequence). The CDR3 covers 12 residues.

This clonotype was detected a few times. CDR3 residues: CASSRSGQLRYEQYF. CDR3 nucleotides: TGTGCCAGCAGTAGATCGGGACAGCTTCGCTACGAGCAGTACTTC. The J gene is TRBJ2-7, the V gene TRBV28, with 7 bases lining up with TRBD1. The V gene's germline CDR1 is MDHEN and CDR2 SYDVKM. After removal of 5 bases from V and 3 bases from J, the junction contained 10 bases not matched to a gene. The length of the CDR3 is 15 residues.

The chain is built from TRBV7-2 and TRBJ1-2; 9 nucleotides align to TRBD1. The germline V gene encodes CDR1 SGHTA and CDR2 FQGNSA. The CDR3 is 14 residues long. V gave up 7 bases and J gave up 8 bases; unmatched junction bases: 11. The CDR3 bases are TGTGCCAGCAACCCAACGGGACAGGGTCGCGGCTACACCTTC. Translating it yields CASNPTGQGRGYTF.

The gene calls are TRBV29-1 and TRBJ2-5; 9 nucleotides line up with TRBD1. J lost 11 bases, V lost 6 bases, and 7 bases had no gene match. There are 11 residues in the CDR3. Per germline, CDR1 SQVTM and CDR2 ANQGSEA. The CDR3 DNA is TGCAGCGTCGGGGACAGGGCCAAGCAGTACTTC. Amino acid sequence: CSVGDRAKQYF.

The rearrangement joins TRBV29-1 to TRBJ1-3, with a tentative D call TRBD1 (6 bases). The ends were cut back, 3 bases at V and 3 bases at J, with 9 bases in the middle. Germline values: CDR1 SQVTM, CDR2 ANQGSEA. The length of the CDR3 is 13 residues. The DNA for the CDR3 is TGCAGCGTTGACAGGGGTAATGGAAACACCATATATTTT. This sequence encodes CSVDRGNGNTIYF.

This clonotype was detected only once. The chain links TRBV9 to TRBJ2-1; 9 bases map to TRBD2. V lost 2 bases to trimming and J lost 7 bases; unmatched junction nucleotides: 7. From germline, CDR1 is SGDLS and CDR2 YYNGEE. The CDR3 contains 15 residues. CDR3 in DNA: TGTGCCAGCAGCGTTGGCGGGGGGGCGCGGAATGAGCAGTTCTTC. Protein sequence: CASSVGGGARNEQFF.

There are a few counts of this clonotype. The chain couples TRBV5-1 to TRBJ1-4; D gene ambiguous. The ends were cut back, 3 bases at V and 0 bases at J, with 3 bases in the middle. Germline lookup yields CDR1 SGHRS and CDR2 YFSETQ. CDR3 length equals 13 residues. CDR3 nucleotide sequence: TGCGCCAGCAGCTACTCAACTAATGAAAAACTGTTTTTT. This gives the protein CASSYSTNEKLFF.

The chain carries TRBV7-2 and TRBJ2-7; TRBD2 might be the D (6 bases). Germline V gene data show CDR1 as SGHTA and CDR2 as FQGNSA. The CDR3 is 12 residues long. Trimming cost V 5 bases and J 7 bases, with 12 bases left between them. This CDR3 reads CASSRKRGEQYF. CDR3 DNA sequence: TGTGCCAGCAGCCGCAAACGGGGGGAGCAGTACTTC. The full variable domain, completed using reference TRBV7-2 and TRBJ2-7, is GAGVSQSPSNKVTEKGKDVELRCDPISGHTALYWYRQSLGQGLEFLIYFQGNSAPDKSGLPSDRFSAERTGGSVSTLTIQRTQQEDSAVYLCASSRKRGEQYFGPGTRLTVT.

CDR3 amino acids: CSVVGAGASTDTQYF. The CDR3 DNA is TGCAGCGTTGTTGGTGCCGGGGCTAGCACAGATACGCAGTATTTT. The rearrangement joins TRBV29-1 to TRBJ2-3, with D possibly called TRBD1 or TRBD2 (5 bases each). The germline gives CDR1 SQVTM, CDR2 ANQGSEA. V gave up 4 bases and J gave up 0 bases, with 14 bases separating them. This CDR3 is built from 15 residues.

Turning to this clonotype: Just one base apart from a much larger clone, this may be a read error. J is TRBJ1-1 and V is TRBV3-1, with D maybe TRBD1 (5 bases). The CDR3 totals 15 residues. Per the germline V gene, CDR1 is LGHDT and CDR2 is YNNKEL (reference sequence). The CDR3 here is CVSYLWRLGDTEAFF. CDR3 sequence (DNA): TGTGTCAGCTACCTATGGCGTTTGGGGGACACTGAAGCTTTCTTT.

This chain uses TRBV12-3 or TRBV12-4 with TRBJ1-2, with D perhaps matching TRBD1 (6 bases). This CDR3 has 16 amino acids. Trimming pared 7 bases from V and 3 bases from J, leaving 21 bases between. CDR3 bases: TGTGCCAGCAACTTTCAGGGGCCCAGGGCAGACTATGGCTACACCTTC. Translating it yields CASNFQGPRADYGYTF.

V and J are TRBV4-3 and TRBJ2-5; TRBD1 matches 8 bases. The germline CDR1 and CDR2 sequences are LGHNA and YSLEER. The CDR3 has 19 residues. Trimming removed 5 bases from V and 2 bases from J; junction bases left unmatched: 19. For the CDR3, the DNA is TGCGCCAGCAGCATCCGGTACAGGGGGTCAACTCCCCAACAAGAGACCCAGTACTTC. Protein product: CASSIRYRGSTPQQETQYF.

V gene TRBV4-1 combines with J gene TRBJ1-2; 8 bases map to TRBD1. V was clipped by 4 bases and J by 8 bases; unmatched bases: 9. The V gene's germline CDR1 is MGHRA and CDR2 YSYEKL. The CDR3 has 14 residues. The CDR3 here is CASSPGQDLGGYTF. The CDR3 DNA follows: TGCGCCAGCAGCCCGGGACAGGACTTGGGCGGCTACACCTTC.

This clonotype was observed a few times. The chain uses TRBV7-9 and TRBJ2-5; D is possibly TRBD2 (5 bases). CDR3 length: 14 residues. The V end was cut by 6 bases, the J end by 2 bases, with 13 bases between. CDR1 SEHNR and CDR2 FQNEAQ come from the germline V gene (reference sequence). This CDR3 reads CASRGLRGQETQYF. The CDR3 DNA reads TGTGCCAGCAGGGGGTTACGCGGGCAAGAGACCCAGTACTTC. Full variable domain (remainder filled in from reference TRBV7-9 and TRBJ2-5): DTGVSQNPRHKITKRGQNVTFRCDPISEHNRLYWYRQTLGQGPEFLTYFQNEAQLEKSRLLSDRFSAERPKGSFSTLEIQRTEQGDSAMYLCASRGLRGQETQYFGPGTRLLVL.